A single sample is the source of the 9 T cell receptor beta chains below, sequenced in a study of breast tumors, draining lymph nodes, adjacent tissues. Samples came from axillary lymph nodes draining the breast cancer. Via MiXCR, TCRdb re-called the multiplex PCR reads, giving one row per CDR3 protein. Among around 250,000 distinct CDR3 sequences, under 40% were seen once, and the ten largest hold approximately 3.7%. The specimen sequenced was axillary lymph node tissue. These receptors were collected from a female donor with breast cancer. Some clones in this sample may be carry-over from other donors' samples.

As to this clonotype: A much larger clone differs by one base, so this may be a read error. The chain links TRBV5-6 to TRBJ2-3; 8 bases fit TRBD1. Germline V gene lookup returns CDR1 SGHDT and CDR2 YYEEEE. This CDR3 comprises 16 residues. V was pared by 4 bases and J by 0 bases, with 7 bases of the junction left unmatched. CDR3 nucleotides: TGTGCCAGCAGCACGTCATGGGACAGGAGCACAGATACGCAGTATTTT. Translating it yields CASSTSWDRSTDTQYF. Looking up the rest from reference TRBV5-6 and TRBJ2-3 gives the full variable domain: DAGVTQSPTHLIKTRGQQVTLRCSPKSGHDTVSWYQQALGQGPQFIFQYYEEEERQRGNFPDRFSGHQFPNYSSELNVNALLLGDSALYLCASSTSWDRSTDTQYFGPGTRLTVL.

The table lists this clonotype with many counts. The rearrangement joins TRBV5-1 to TRBJ2-3; tentatively, D is TRBD1 (8 bases). Deletions cut 1 base from V and 1 base from J, with 16 bases between. This CDR3 has 17 amino acids. Germline V gene sequence: CDR1 SGHRS, CDR2 YFSETQ. The CDR3 sequence is CASSLWGTGGGTDTQYF. CDR3 coding DNA: TGCGCCAGCAGCTTGTGGGGTACAGGGGGGGGCACAGATACGCAGTATTTT.

The table lists this clonotype with many counts. J is TRBJ2-3 and V is TRBV5-1; weak D call: TRBD1 (6 bases). Trimming left V 3 bases short and J 2 bases short, with 16 bases between. Germline V CDR1 and CDR2: SGHRS, YFSETQ. CDR3 length: 16 residues. This CDR3 reads CASSSGGRGNTDTQYF. CDR3 nucleotide sequence: TGCGCCAGCAGCTCTGGCGGCAGGGGTAACACAGATACGCAGTATTTT.

V and J are TRBV5-8 and TRBJ2-5; TRBD2 matches at 8 bases. Germline CDR1 and CDR2: SGHTS and YDEGEE. This CDR3 comprises 14 residues. Trimming took 2 bases from V and 5 from J; bases not matched to a gene: 5. CDR3 protein: CASSFGGRMETQYF. Written as DNA, the CDR3 is TGTGCCAGCAGCTTCGGCGGGAGGATGGAGACCCAGTACTTC.

This clonotype was detected ten times or more. The rearrangement links TRBV30 to TRBJ1-6; D is perhaps TRBD1 (5 bases). In germline, CDR1 is GTSNPN, CDR2 SVGIG (reference sequence). Trimming stripped 3 bases from V and 7 bases from J, with 10 bases between. CDR3 length: 13 residues. CDR3 loop: CAWSTGENSPLHF. For the CDR3, the DNA is TGTGCCTGGAGCACAGGAGAAAATTCACCCCTCCACTTT.

The chain employs TRBV7-9 and TRBJ2-7; TRBD1 agrees at 9 bases. CDR1 SEHNR and CDR2 FQNEAQ come from the germline V gene (reference sequence). The J segment lost 5 bases and the V segment lost 4 bases, leaving 6 bases of the junction unmatched. The CDR3 covers 14 residues. CDR3 sequence (DNA): TGTGCCAGCAGCTACCCGACAGGGGGACACGAGCAGTACTTC. Translation: CASSYPTGGHEQYF.

The chain couples TRBV12-3 or TRBV12-4 to TRBJ1-4, with TRBD1 identical over 8 bases. The CDR3 is made up of 16 amino acids. V gave up 6 bases and J gave up 7 bases; unmatched junction bases: 13. The CDR3 coding sequence is TGTGCCAGCAGCTTGGCCGGACAGGGTAACACTGAAAAACTGTTTTTT. Translating it yields CASSLAGQGNTEKLFF.

This clonotype occurred many times. The genes are TRBV7-2 and TRBJ1-2; TRBD1 is a possible D gene (5 bases). Germline V lookup: CDR1 SGHTA, CDR2 FQGNSA. With 1 base removed from V and 4 bases from J, the gap between germline ends came to 16 bases. The CDR3 length is 16 residues. CDR3 residues: CASSLESPGGGYGYTF. CDR3 coding DNA: TGTGCCAGCAGCTTAGAGAGCCCCGGGGGAGGCTATGGCTACACCTTC.

This clonotype came up many times. The V and J genes are TRBV30 and TRBJ1-3, with 7 nucleotides matching TRBD1. Per the germline V gene, CDR1 is GTSNPN and CDR2 is SVGIG (reference sequence). J was trimmed by 0 bases and V by 5 bases; bases with no gene match: 10. This CDR3 spans 16 amino acids. The CDR3 DNA follows: TGTGCCTGGGGACGGACAGGACTTAGCTCTGGAAACACCATATATTTT. Amino acid sequence: CAWGRTGLSSGNTIYF.